This paragraph reports one TCR beta chain. Its specificity is not known. Germline V CDR1 and CDR2: MNHEY, SVGAGI. The CDR3 is 12 residues long. Trimming removed 8 bases from V and 5 bases from J, with 13 bases in between. This sample is part of a study of radiotherapy plus CTLA-4 blockade in lung cancer. For the study at large: Approximately 18% of patients responded objectively, and roughly 30% achieved disease control.

The table came from immunoSEQ multiplex PCR; TCRdb's copy has only in-frame clones and leaves some out. The data hold roughly 110,000 clones, with 81% observed a single time. Study findings and constraints: In blood, tumor-derived TCR clones expanded after radiotherapy plus ipilimumab. Per reports, early blood T cell clone dynamics, plus interferon-beta, forecast response most strongly.

The study gave focal radiation plus ipilimumab CTLA-4 blockade to patients with chemo-refractory metastatic non-small-cell lung cancer. This receptor was taken from a human donor with non-small cell lung cancer that progressed on radiotherapy plus ipilimumab. Some clones in this sample may be carry-over from other donors' samples. The chain links TRBV6-5 to TRBJ2-7; D tentatively reads TRBD1 or TRBD2 (5 bases each). Sequenced material: peripheral blood, taken from a patient treated with radiotherapy plus ipilimumab. The CDR3 sequence is CASRLGDHEQYF. In nucleotides, the CDR3 is TGTGCCAGCCGTTTAGGGGACCACGAGCAGTACTTC.